This T cell receptor (beta chain) was retrieved from a study of blood T cell repertoires in COVID-19. The wider study: Sites in the United States, Italy and Spain provided acute and convalescent COVID-19 samples. The analysed material was cDNA or gDNA that came from T cells, B-cell-depleted T cells, or PBMCs.

As handled by the study authors: Amplification of reference gene primers was used by the study to estimate nucleated cell counts. Using immunoSEQ multiplex PCR, the repertoire was profiled, and TCRdb retains in-frame clones only, with some absent. V and J calls and clone size are those listed in that table; D and trimming were worked out from the DNA. The sample records about 130,000 clones, about 86% being singletons. This receptor was obtained from a woman in her forties or fifties who had recovered from COVID-19. Specimen: peripheral blood.

The CDR3 nucleotides are TGTGCCACAGGGTTTCCCAATGAGCAGTTCTTC. It translates to CATGFPNEQFF. This chain uses TRBV5-4 with TRBJ2-1; D is possibly TRBD1 (5 bases). Trimming shortened V by 9 bases and J by 6 bases, and 10 bases separated the two germline ends. CDR3 length: 11 residues. The germline V gene has CDR1 SGHNT and CDR2 YYREEE (reference sequence).